A selection of T cell receptor beta chains follows, all from one sample in a study of blood T cell repertoires in COVID-19. The assay was immunoSEQ multiplex PCR, and TCRdb's table has in-frame clones only and misses some. The repertoire includes 150,000 to 200,000 clones, approximately 88% of them detected once, and 5% sits in the top ten. The material sequenced was peripheral blood. These TCRs come from a human donor in a cohort sampled during active COVID-19. The CDR3 runs from the conserved cysteine through the conserved F or W. A D gene is named only where the DNA matches it firmly. Clone size is given for some rows only: seen once, a few or many times, or a class if the clone is expanded.

D	V	size	J	DNA	CDR3
NA	TRBV7-9	NA	TRBJ1-3	TGTGCCAGCAGCCCTGTGGGGGACTCCCGGAACACCATATATTTT	CASSPVGDSRNTIYF
TRBD1	TRBV7-9	NA	TRBJ2-7	TGTGCCAGCAGCACCCGGACAGGGCCTTACGAGCAGTACTTC	CASSTRTGPYEQYF
TRBD1	TRBV28	NA	TRBJ2-7	TGTGCCAGCAGTCGCCCAGGGACAGTCACCTACGAGCAGTACTTC	CASSRPGTVTYEQYF
NA	TRBV18	few	TRBJ2-7	TGTGCCAGCTCACCATCCACCTACGAGCAGTACTTC	CASSPSTYEQYF
NA	TRBV6-4	NA	TRBJ1-5	TGTGCCAGCAGTGACTTACCCTCTCCCGATGACAGAGATAATCAGCCCCAGCATTTT	CASSDLPSPDDRDNQPQHF
NA	TRBV3-1/TRBV3-2	NA	TRBJ1-2	TGTGCCAGCAGCCAAGTCGGGACTGGGTTAAATGGCTACACCTTC	CASSQVGTGLNGYTF
TRBD1	TRBV19	NA	TRBJ1-2	TGTGCCAGTAGTCAAGGGACAGTCTATGGCTACACCTTC	CASSQGTVYGYTF
TRBD1	TRBV7-6	NA	TRBJ2-7	TGTGCCAGCAGCTTTGGCACCGGGACAGGGGCCTACGAGCAGTACTTC	CASSFGTGTGAYEQYF
NA	TRBV3-1/TRBV3-2	NA	TRBJ1-6	TGTGCCAGCAGCGCTACCCGGCGCGGGGCGGGACCCCTCCACTTT	CASSATRRGAGPLHF
TRBD1	TRBV28	NA	TRBJ2-5	TGTGCCAGCAGTACGCGACAGGGATGGACCCAGTACTTC	CASSTRQGWTQYF
TRBD1	TRBV27	NA	TRBJ1-6	TGTGCCAGCAGTCTCGGGACAGGGCGGACCTATAATTCACCCCTCCACTTT	CASSLGTGRTYNSPLHF
TRBD2	TRBV9	NA	TRBJ2-7	TGTGCCAGCGCCCCGGGACTAGCGGGATTGCACGAGCAGTACTTC	CASAPGLAGLHEQYF
NA	TRBV20-1	few	TRBJ1-1	TGCAGTGCTAGACGCAGTTTAGAAGCTTTCTTT	CSARRSLEAFF
TRBD1	TRBV28	NA	TRBJ2-5	TGTGCCAGCAGCCCCGGGACAGGGAAGACCCAGTACTTC	CASSPGTGKTQYF
NA	TRBV5-4	once	TRBJ2-7	TGTGCCAGCAGCTTACCCACCCGGGACGAGCAGTACTTC	CASSLPTRDEQYF
TRBD1	TRBV6-5	NA	TRBJ1-5	TGTGCCAGCGGACAGGGACCTCAGCCCCAGCATTTT	CASGQGPQPQHF
TRBD1	TRBV6-5	NA	TRBJ1-4	TGTGCCAGCGAAGATTCGACAGGGCGGGGAGAAAAACTGTTTTTT	CASEDSTGRGEKLFF
NA	TRBV28	NA	TRBJ1-2	TGTGCCAGCAGTCCCACGGGAGGGTACTATGGCTACACCTTC	CASSPTGGYYGYTF
TRBD1	TRBV12-3/TRBV12-4	NA	TRBJ2-7	TGTGCCAGCAACCCAACAGGGGCCCACGAGCAGTACTTC	CASNPTGAHEQYF
NA	TRBV6-1	NA	TRBJ2-2	TGTGCCAGCAGTGCATACCCACAGGGCGCGAACACCGGGGAGCTGTTTTTT	CASSAYPQGANTGELFF
TRBD2	TRBV11-2	NA	TRBJ2-1	TGTGCCAGCAGCGCTCCGGGACTAGAGATTTACAATGAGCAGTTCTTC	CASSAPGLEIYNEQFF
TRBD2	TRBV7-2	NA	TRBJ2-6	TGTGCCAGCAGCTTTGGGCGGGGGACCGGGGCCAACGTCCTGACTTTC	CASSFGRGTGANVLTF
NA	TRBV7-2	NA	TRBJ2-7	TGTGCCAGCAGCCTAACAGCCAACTACGAGCAGTACTTC	CASSLTANYEQYF
NA	TRBV5-6	NA	TRBJ2-7	TGTGCCAGCAGCCTGGACGGATCCGCGGTGAGCTACGAGCAGTACTTC	CASSLDGSAVSYEQYF
NA	TRBV6-5	NA	TRBJ2-1	TGTGCCAGCAGGAAAGACGCGGGCTCCTACAATGAGCAGTTCTTC	CASRKDAGSYNEQFF
TRBD1	TRBV6-5	NA	TRBJ2-5	TGTGCCAGCAGAAGACAGGGACAAGAGACCCAGTACTTC	CASRRQGQETQYF
NA	TRBV9	NA	TRBJ1-4	TGTGCCAGCAGCCCCCGAGACATTAATCAAAAACTGTTTTTT	CASSPRDINQKLFF
NA	TRBV11-3	NA	TRBJ1-1	TGTGCCAGCAGCCCCAGGGTGTCGGCGGTCACTGAAGCTTTCTTT	CASSPRVSAVTEAFF
NA	TRBV29-1	NA	TRBJ1-1	TGCAGCGTGGGACATTTGAACACTGAAGCTTTCTTT	CSVGHLNTEAFF
NA	TRBV4-1	NA	TRBJ1-4	TGCGCCAGCAATTCCCCGGGACAAACAAATGAAAAACTGTTTTTT	CASNSPGQTNEKLFF
TRBD2	TRBV2	NA	TRBJ2-7	TGTGCCAGCAGGGAACTAGCGGGGGTTTACTACGAGCAGTACTTC	CASRELAGVYYEQYF
NA	TRBV13	NA	TRBJ2-7	TGTGCCAGCAGCTTAGCGCCGGGATTCCAGTACTTC	CASSLAPGFQYF
NA	TRBV3-1/TRBV3-2	NA	TRBJ1-1	TGTGCCAGCAGCCAGACAGGACTTGAAGCTTTCTTT	CASSQTGLEAFF
NA	TRBV29-1	NA	TRBJ2-7	TGCAGCGTTTTGCTTACCGGGACACCTTCTTACGAGCAGTACTTC	CSVLLTGTPSYEQYF
NA	TRBV5-6	NA	TRBJ2-7	TGTGCCAGCAGCGGGGCAGGGGAACCTGGGTACGAGCAGTACTTC	CASSGAGEPGYEQYF
TRBD1	TRBV10-3	NA	TRBJ2-7	TGTGCCATCAGTGAGAGTCCACAGGGGGTCGACGAGCAGTACTTC	CAISESPQGVDEQYF
TRBD1	TRBV30	NA	TRBJ2-7	TGTGCCTGGAGCTGGGACAGTCGCTCCTACGAGCAGTACTTC	CAWSWDSRSYEQYF
TRBD2	TRBV9	few	TRBJ2-1	TGTGCCAGCAGCGTAGCCCTAGCGGACAATGAGCAGTTCTTC	CASSVALADNEQFF
NA	TRBV5-1	NA	TRBJ2-7	TGCGCCAGCAGCCCAGGGATGGGGTACGAGCAGTACTTC	CASSPGMGYEQYF
TRBD2	TRBV19	NA	TRBJ2-5	TGTGCCAGTAGTCCAGGACTAGCGGGGATTACGGAGACCCAGTACTTC	CASSPGLAGITETQYF